The source of this T cell receptor (beta chain) is a study of Ad26.COV2.S vaccination and SARS-CoV-2 variants. Study-level background: The COV1001 Ad26.COV2.S trial arm included the donor.

Sequenced by immunoSEQ multiplex PCR; TCRdb stores in-frame clones only, minus some. The sample lists roughly 400,000 clones, about 90% occurring once. The CDR3 spans 13 residues. From germline, CDR1 is MNHEY and CDR2 SVGAGI. The ends lost 6 bases at V and 7 bases at J; junction bases unmatched: 2. Stated treatment: roughly 20 received Ad26.COV2.S at low or high dose, single or two shots; 5 received placebo; per-sample allocation not given. Sampling happened 63 days after the first vaccine or placebo injection. The input for sequencing was peripheral blood, taken in a trial of Ad26.COV2.S vaccine versus placebo. The source of this sequence is a person between 18 and 60 years old who received the Ad26.COV2.S COVID-19 vaccine or a placebo. The chain employs TRBV6-5 and TRBJ1-5, with 11 bases that match TRBD1. The CDR3 sequence is CASRDRGQQPQHF. The CDR3 nucleotides are TGTGCCAGCAGGGACAGGGGGCAGCAGCCCCAGCATTTT.